The sequence of this TCR beta chain was determined in a study of neoadjuvant anti-PD-1 for oral cavity cancer. Across the study: Before surgery, most patients got three to four biweekly 3 mg/kg nivolumab doses.

TCRdb keeps only in-frame clones here, not all; method: immunoSEQ multiplex PCR. In the table there are around 65,000 clones, 86% of which are singletons. Time point reported: after neoadjuvant nivolumab, at surgical resection. Cohort: HPV-negative, locally advanced oral cavity squamous cell carcinoma patients. Study-wide results and caveats: With a few patients per group, TCR findings need larger cohorts.

For this clone: Its antigen is not known.

This receptor was taken from a person between 40 and 85 years old with oral cavity squamous cell carcinoma. This material consisted of PBMCs, taken after nivolumab (anti-PD-1) treatment.

CDR3: CASSGTSGSFETQYF. CDR3 bases: TGTGCCAGCAGCGGGACTAGCGGGAGTTTTGAGACCCAGTACTTC. The genes are TRBV9 and TRBJ2-5, with 13 positions matching TRBD2. The CDR3 totals 15 residues. CDR1 and CDR2 from the germline V gene are SGDLS and YYNGEE. Losses at the gene ends were 3 bases for V and 5 bases for J; bases not matched to a gene: 4. The entire variable domain, with the rest obtained from reference TRBV9 and TRBJ2-5, is as follows: DSGVTQTPKHLITATGQRVTLRCSPRSGDLSVYWYQQSLDQGLQFLIQYYNGEERAKGNILERFSAQQFPDLHSELNLSSLELGDSALYFCASSGTSGSFETQYFGPGTRLLVL.